Sequencing of this TCR beta chain was carried out in a study of T cell responses to AZD1222 COVID-19 vaccine. Study-level findings and limits: Every sample of the repertoires postdated the peak T cell response. AZD1222 recipients seropositive at baseline numbered only six or seven. Spike as a whole was targeted by vaccine-associated CD4 TCRs, dominant at 160-218 and 743-854.

To note about this clone: What it binds is not known.

This CDR3 spans 15 amino acids. Deletions cut 4 bases from V and 1 base from J, with 14 bases between. Germline V lookup: CDR1 SGHRS, CDR2 YFSETQ. The repertoire was sequenced with immunoSEQ multiplex PCR; TCRdb's copy has only in-frame clones and lacks some. Among under 200,000 clones listed, approximately 92% were seen once. The source is an adult who received the MenACWY meningococcal vaccine as a control. Here the sequenced sample was peripheral blood, taken 28 days after the second dose of the MenACWY control vaccine. The chain couples TRBV5-1 to TRBJ1-1; D is uncertain. CDR3 sequence reads: CASSLTATGNTEAFF. The CDR3, as DNA: TGCGCCAGCAGCCTGACTGCGACCGGGAACACTGAAGCTTTCTTT.